These 27 T cell receptor beta chains were all obtained from the same sample, sequenced in a study of T and B cells in COVID-19 patients. Multiplex PCR with BIOMED2 TRB-A/B primer pools amplified TRB rearrangements. MiXCR, applied by TCRdb to the multiplex PCR reads, yields one record per CDR3 protein. Of 15,000 to 20,000 distinct CDR3 sequences listed, 36% are singletons. From blood, roughly 250-500 ng of genomic DNA served as TRB template. Specimen: blood. These receptors were taken from a human donor with active COVID-19.

The V call is TRBV12-3 or TRBV12-4, the J call TRBJ1-1; the D is unclear. The CDR3 runs to 13 residues. V shed 3 bases and J shed 3 bases, with 8 bases lying between them. Written as DNA, the CDR3 is TGTGCCAGCAGTTTGGTGATAGACACTGAAGCTTTCTTT. It yields the protein CASSLVIDTEAFF.

This clonotype showed up just once. One base away lies a much larger clone, so this may be a sequencing read error. This CDR3 is CASSGGSAGGSYEQYF. CDR3 DNA: TGTGCCAGTAGTGGGGGGTCAGCGGGGGGGAGCTACGAGCAGTACTTC. The genes are TRBV19 and TRBJ2-7; 10 bases line up with TRBD2. V lost 5 bases, J lost 3 bases, and 10 bases stayed unmatched. Germline-derived CDR1 and CDR2 are LNHDA and SQIVND (reference sequence). CDR3 size: 16 residues.

V usage is TRBV6-1 and J usage is TRBJ1-4; D not resolved. Germline-derived CDR1 and CDR2 are MNHNS and SASEGT. The CDR3 is 16 residues long. The ends were cut back, 5 bases at V and 7 bases at J, with 20 bases in the middle. The CDR3 loop reads CASSYSRYGTGEKLFF. The CDR3 DNA sequence: TGTGCCAGCAGTTACTCGCGGTACGGCACTGGTGAAAAACTGTTTTTT.

By share, this clonotype counts as medium-sized. This chain joins TRBV12-3 or TRBV12-4 and TRBJ2-1, with 7 bases fitting TRBD2. The J segment lost 3 bases and the V segment lost 5 bases, leaving 10 bases of the junction unmatched. The CDR3 loop spans 16 amino acids. In nucleotides, the CDR3 is TGTGCCAGCAGTACACTAGCGCCAAGCTACTACAATGAGCAGTTCTTC. It is translated as CASSTLAPSYYNEQFF.

The J gene is TRBJ2-6, the V gene TRBV20-1; D call uncertain. Germline CDR1 DFQATT, CDR2 SNEGSKA (reference sequence). With 3 bases removed from V and 2 bases from J, the gap between germline ends came to 8 bases. The CDR3 has 14 amino acids. For the CDR3, the DNA is TGCAGTGCTAGGGTAGCCCCTGGGGCCAACGTCCTGACTTTC. It yields the protein CSARVAPGANVLTF.

Sample share makes this clonotype medium-sized (0.01 to 0.1%). V is TRBV15 and J is TRBJ2-6, with D perhaps matching TRBD1 (5 bases). V was trimmed by 3 bases and J by 0 bases, leaving 9 bases between them. CDR1 and CDR2 (germline): LNHNV, YYDKDF (reference sequence). This CDR3 is built from 16 residues. The CDR3 protein is CATSRDTYSGANVLTF. In DNA, the CDR3 is TGTGCCACCAGCAGGGACACCTACTCTGGGGCCAACGTCCTGACTTTC.

In nucleotides, the CDR3 is TGTGCCAGTAAAGGGCAGGGAAAGCTCTACACCTTC. It encodes CASKGQGKLYTF. The gene calls are TRBV19 and TRBJ1-2; TRBD1 is a possible D gene (5 bases). The CDR3 spans 12 residues. Germline V CDR1 and CDR2: LNHDA, SQIVND (reference sequence). V gave up 7 bases and J gave up 10 bases, with 16 bases separating them.

This clonotype was counted a few times. The genes are TRBV7-6 and TRBJ2-1; a weak D match, TRBD1 (5 bases). With 5 bases removed from V and 0 bases from J, the gap between germline ends came to 14 bases. Germline loops: CDR1 SGHVS, CDR2 FNYEAQ. The CDR3 is 16 amino acids. CDR3 region: CASSSYTGNSYNEQFF. In DNA form, the CDR3 reads TGTGCCAGCAGCAGTTATACAGGAAACTCCTACAATGAGCAGTTCTTC.

This clonotype was detected a few times. The chain recombines TRBV6-4 with TRBJ2-2, with D possibly TRBD2 on 6 matching bases. V shed 1 base and J shed 2 bases, with 14 bases lying between them. The CDR3 length is 17 residues. The germline gives CDR1 MRHNA, CDR2 SNTAGT. CDR3: CASSDWRGRGNTGELFF. The DNA for the CDR3 is TGTGCCAGCAGTGACTGGCGGGGCCGGGGAAACACCGGGGAGCTGTTTTTT.

V usage is TRBV20-1 and J usage is TRBJ2-1, with 13 bases lining up with TRBD2. Germline V gives CDR1 DFQATT, CDR2 SNEGSKA (reference sequence). The CDR3 extends over 17 amino acids. With 0 bases clipped from V and 6 bases from J, the junction kept 8 bases outside the gene matches. CDR3 sequence reads: CSARDIALAGGPNEQFF. DNA of the CDR3: TGCAGTGCTAGAGATATAGCACTAGCGGGGGGGCCCAATGAGCAGTTCTTC.

This sequence joins TRBV5-4 and TRBJ2-2, with 10 nucleotides matching TRBD1. Germline values: CDR1 SGHNT, CDR2 YYREEE (reference sequence). The CDR3 spans 16 residues. The V segment lost 4 bases and the J segment 10 bases; nucleotides outside the gene matches: 13. The CDR3 here is CASSLPGQGRAPELFF. The CDR3 DNA is TGTGCCAGCAGCCTACCGGGACAGGGGAGGGCCCCGGAGCTGTTTTTT.

This clonotype has just a few counts. V usage is TRBV11-1 and J usage is TRBJ1-5, with D hard to call. The CDR3 runs 13 residues. V was cut by 1 base and J by 6 bases, with 7 bases left in between. The germline V gene encodes CDR1 SGHAT and CDR2 FQDESV (reference sequence). The CDR3 loop reads CASSLELGQPQHF. The CDR3 nucleotides are TGTGCCAGCAGCTTAGAGTTGGGTCAGCCCCAGCATTTT. The entire variable domain, with the rest obtained from reference TRBV11-1 and TRBJ1-5, is as follows: EAEVAQSPRYKITEKSQAVAFWCDPISGHATLYWYRQILGQGPELLVQFQDESVVDDSQLPKDRFSAERLKGVDSTLKIQPAELGDSAMYLCASSLELGQPQHFGDGTRLSIL.

This clonotype was seen a handful of times. This chain joins TRBV19 and TRBJ1-5, with unresolved D. Per germline, CDR1 LNHDA and CDR2 SQIVND (reference sequence). This CDR3 is built from 17 residues. V gave up 3 bases and J gave up 1 base, with 16 bases separating them. The CDR3 spells CASSIIQVDPSNQPQHF. The CDR3, as DNA: TGTGCCAGTAGTATTATCCAGGTGGACCCCAGCAATCAGCCCCAGCATTTT.

This clonotype was seen a few times. This chain connects TRBV7-9 to TRBJ2-2; D call uncertain. This CDR3 has 14 amino acids. CDR1 and CDR2 from the germline V gene are SEHNR and FQNEAQ (reference sequence). Trimming removed 6 bases at V and 0 bases at J, with 8 bases between. The CDR3 loop is CASRDGSNTGELFF. CDR3 nucleotides: TGTGCCAGCAGAGACGGGTCGAACACCGGGGAGCTGTTTTTT.

J is TRBJ2-2 and V is TRBV11-2; a possible D gene is TRBD1 (5 bases). V lost 5 bases and J 2 bases, leaving 15 bases between the germline ends. This CDR3 has 16 residues. The germline CDR1 and CDR2 sequences are SGHAT and FQNNGV. The CDR3 coding sequence is TGTGCCAGCAGCCCGCGGACAAACATTAACACCGGGGAGCTGTTTTTT. Protein sequence: CASSPRTNINTGELFF. The full variable domain, in which reference TRBV11-2 and TRBJ2-2 provide the parts outside the CDR3, is EAGVAQSPRYKIIEKRQSVAFWCNPISGHATLYWYQQILGQGPKLLIQFQNNGVVDDSQLPKDRFSAERLKGVDSTLKIQPAKLEDSAVYLCASSPRTNINTGELFFGEGSRLTVL.

The chain employs TRBV19 and TRBJ1-1; D is perhaps TRBD1 (6 bases). CDR1 and CDR2 from the germline V gene are LNHDA and SQIVND (reference sequence). Between the trimmed V and J ends, which lost 9 bases and 3 bases, there was a span of 20 bases. The CDR3 runs to 15 residues. The CDR3 protein is CASRITGWGYTEAFF. The CDR3 DNA reads as TGTGCCAGCCGTATCACAGGGTGGGGGTACACTGAAGCTTTCTTT.

This clonotype was seen only a few times. The gene calls are TRBV20-1 and TRBJ2-2, with 7 bases that match TRBD1. Trimming at V came to 2 bases and at J to 0 bases, leaving 3 bases not matched to a gene. The length of the CDR3 is 15 residues. The germline V gene has CDR1 DFQATT and CDR2 SNEGSKA (reference sequence). Here the CDR3 DNA reads TGCAGTGCTAGACTTGGGACAGCGAACACCGGGGAGCTGTTTTTT. It translates to CSARLGTANTGELFF.

The rearrangement uses TRBV4-3 and TRBJ2-7, with 8 bases identical to TRBD2. The CDR3 covers 16 residues. Germline CDR1 reads LGHNA; CDR2 reads YSLEER. The V gene end was trimmed by 0 bases and the J gene end by 1 base; junction bases not matched to a gene: 5. The CDR3 region is CASSQDRLAGSYEQYF. CDR3 nucleotides: TGCGCCAGCAGCCAAGATAGGCTAGCGGGTTCCTACGAGCAGTACTTC.

The chain carries TRBV6-2 or TRBV6-3 and TRBJ1-3; 8 bases are a match to TRBD1. CDR1 is MNHEY and CDR2 is SVGEGT in the germline V gene. J gave up 4 bases and V 6 bases, and 5 bases lay outside the gene matches. The CDR3 runs to 14 residues. The CDR3 region is CASSGRDRGNTIYF. DNA of the CDR3: TGTGCCAGCAGCGGACGGGACAGGGGAAACACCATATATTTT.

This chain links TRBV5-6 with TRBJ1-2, with D unresolved. Trimming left V 2 bases short and J 8 bases short, with 16 bases between. Looked up from germline, CDR1 is SGHDT and CDR2 is YYEEEE. This CDR3 contains 14 residues. CDR3 sequence reads: CASSLTSVTRGYTF. DNA of the CDR3: TGTGCCAGCAGCTTAACATCAGTGACTCGGGGCTACACCTTC.

The chain has TRBV20-1 and TRBJ2-1; TRBD1 aligns across 9 bases. The CDR3 sequence is 16 residues long. CDR1 is DFQATT, CDR2 SNEGSKA, per germline (reference sequence). Unmatched junction bases numbered 10, after V lost 5 bases and J lost 2 bases. CDR3 protein: CSAGGQGHGAYNEQFF. The CDR3 region has the DNA TGCAGTGCTGGGGGACAGGGCCATGGGGCCTACAATGAGCAGTTCTTC.

There are a few counts of this clonotype. The chain couples TRBV19 to TRBJ2-4; TRBD1 matches 8 bases. Losses at the gene ends were 6 bases for V and 6 bases for J; bases not matched to a gene: 1. Looked up from germline, CDR1 is LNHDA and CDR2 is SQIVND (reference sequence). The CDR3 loop spans 12 amino acids. The CDR3 here is CASRDRVNIQYF. CDR3 nucleotide sequence: TGTGCCAGTAGGGACAGGGTAAACATTCAGTACTTC.

This clonotype rates as medium-sized. V is TRBV19 and J is TRBJ2-3; D is possibly TRBD2 (6 bases). The V and J ends lost 4 bases and 5 bases respectively, with 10 bases between them. The CDR3 has 13 amino acids. CDR1 LNHDA and CDR2 SQIVND come from the germline V gene (reference sequence). The CDR3 DNA reads TGTGCCAGTAGTAAGGAGGGGATAGATACGCAGTATTTT. This sequence encodes CASSKEGIDTQYF.

In its sample, this clonotype is medium-sized. The V and J genes are TRBV19 and TRBJ2-7; 8 bases map to TRBD1. The CDR3 has 14 amino acids. Trimming removed 7 bases from V and 4 bases from J; junction bases left unmatched: 9. Germline V gene lookup returns CDR1 LNHDA and CDR2 SQIVND (reference sequence). The CDR3 region is CASNAGGIGYEQYF. As DNA, the CDR3 is TGTGCCAGTAATGCAGGGGGCATCGGGTACGAGCAGTACTTC.

This clonotype has just one count. V and J are TRBV4-1 and TRBJ2-1, with D perhaps matching TRBD1 (6 bases). V was clipped by 1 base and J by 2 bases, with 12 bases between them. CDR1 is MGHRA and CDR2 is YSYEKL in the germline V gene. This CDR3 is 16 amino acids long. The CDR3 DNA reads as TGCGCCAGCAGCCAAGGAGGCAGGGGCCCCTACAATGAGCAGTTCTTC. Its translation: CASSQGGRGPYNEQFF.

The rearrangement joins TRBV10-3 to TRBJ1-5; D uncertain. The CDR3 covers 13 residues. V shed 2 bases and J shed 6 bases, with 8 bases lying between them. The germline gives CDR1 ENHRY, CDR2 SYGVKD. The CDR3 reads CAISEGHGQPQHF. CDR3 nucleotides: TGTGCCATCAGTGAGGGTCATGGTCAGCCCCAGCATTTT.

The chain couples TRBV5-1 to TRBJ2-1, with 13 bases lining up with TRBD2. The CDR3 totals 17 residues. CDR1 and CDR2 from the germline V gene are SGHRS and YFSETQ. Germline trimming cut 5 bases from V and 0 bases from J; bases unmatched to any gene: 5. The CDR3 here is CASRRTSGGSSYNEQFF. The CDR3 nucleotides read TGCGCCAGCAGAAGGACTAGCGGGGGTAGCTCCTACAATGAGCAGTTCTTC.